This T cell receptor beta chain was sequenced for a study of OX40 agonist ivuxolimab in advanced cancers. Trimming stripped 6 bases from V and 7 bases from J, with 10 bases between. This CDR3 region has 12 residues. CDR1 is MNHEY and CDR2 is SMNVEV in the germline V gene (reference sequence). TCRdb's table, derived via immunoSEQ multiplex PCR, lists solely in-frame clones and lacks some. The table records tens of thousands of clones, 65% to 90% of them present only once. The V gene is TRBV27, the J gene TRBJ1-5; D remains ambiguous. This receptor was identified in an adult with an advanced solid tumor such as melanoma, head and neck, liver or kidney cancer. The material sequenced was CD4+ or CD8+ T cells sorted from blood, taken in a trial of the OX40 agonist ivuxolimab. The DNA of the CDR3 is TGTGCCAGCAGCCGCCGGGGACAGCCCCAGCATTTT. Its protein product is CASSRRGQPQHF.